Given below is one T cell receptor (beta chain) in context. This entry is derived from a study of OX40 agonist ivuxolimab in advanced cancers. As for the study in general: Six ivuxolimab dose levels, 0.01 to 10 mg/kg, were given intravenously every 2 weeks. Partial response was recorded in three patients: one hepatocellular carcinoma and two cutaneous melanoma cases.

Trimming cost V 6 bases and J 5 bases, with 11 bases left between them. Germline V gene sequence: CDR1 MNHEY, CDR2 SVGAGI. This CDR3 has 13 amino acids. Profiled with immunoSEQ multiplex PCR; TCRdb holds only in-frame clones, not every one. This table has about 84,000 clones, around nine tenths appearing once. Sequenced here: CD4+ or CD8+ T cells sorted from blood, sampled in a trial of the OX40 agonist ivuxolimab. This rearrangement joins TRBV6-5 to TRBJ1-5; D is perhaps TRBD1 (5 bases). This clonotype was sampled from an adult with an advanced solid tumor such as melanoma, head and neck, liver or kidney cancer. CDR3 DNA sequence: TGTGCCAGCAGCCGGGGGGGGGATCAGCCCCAGCATTTT. As protein: CASSRGGDQPQHF.